The T cell receptor (beta chain) under discussion was sequenced for a study of blood T cell repertoires in COVID-19. The repertoire was sequenced with immunoSEQ multiplex PCR; TCRdb's copy has only in-frame clones and lacks some. The table shows about 280,000 clones, with around nine tenths occurring only once. V was trimmed by 11 bases and J by 6 bases, leaving 11 bases between them. The germline CDR1 and CDR2 sequences are SEHNR and FQNEAQ (reference sequence). CDR3 size: 10 residues. Sequenced material: peripheral blood. This clonotype was obtained from a man aged 35-49 years with active or convalescent COVID-19. The chain combines TRBV7-9 with TRBJ2-7; tentative D call: TRBD2 (6 bases). The chain's CDR3 is CAQDGGEQYF. As DNA, the CDR3 is TGTGCCCAGGACGGGGGCGAGCAGTACTTC.